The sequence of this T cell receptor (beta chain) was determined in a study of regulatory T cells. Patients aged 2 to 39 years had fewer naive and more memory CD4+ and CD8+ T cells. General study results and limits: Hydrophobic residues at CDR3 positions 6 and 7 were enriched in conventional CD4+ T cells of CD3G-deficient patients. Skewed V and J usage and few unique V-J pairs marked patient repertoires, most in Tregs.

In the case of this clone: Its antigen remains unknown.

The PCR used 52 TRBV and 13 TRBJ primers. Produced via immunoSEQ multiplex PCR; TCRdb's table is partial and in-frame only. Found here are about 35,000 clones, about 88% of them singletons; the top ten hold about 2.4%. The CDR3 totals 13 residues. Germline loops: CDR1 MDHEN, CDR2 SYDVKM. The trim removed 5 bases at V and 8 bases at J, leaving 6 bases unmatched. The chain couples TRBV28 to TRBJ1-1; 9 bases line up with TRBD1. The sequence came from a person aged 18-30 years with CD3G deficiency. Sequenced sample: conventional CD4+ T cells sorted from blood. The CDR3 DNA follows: TGTGCCAGCAGTAACCGGGACAGGGAAGAAGCTTTCTTT. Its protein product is CASSNRDREEAFF.